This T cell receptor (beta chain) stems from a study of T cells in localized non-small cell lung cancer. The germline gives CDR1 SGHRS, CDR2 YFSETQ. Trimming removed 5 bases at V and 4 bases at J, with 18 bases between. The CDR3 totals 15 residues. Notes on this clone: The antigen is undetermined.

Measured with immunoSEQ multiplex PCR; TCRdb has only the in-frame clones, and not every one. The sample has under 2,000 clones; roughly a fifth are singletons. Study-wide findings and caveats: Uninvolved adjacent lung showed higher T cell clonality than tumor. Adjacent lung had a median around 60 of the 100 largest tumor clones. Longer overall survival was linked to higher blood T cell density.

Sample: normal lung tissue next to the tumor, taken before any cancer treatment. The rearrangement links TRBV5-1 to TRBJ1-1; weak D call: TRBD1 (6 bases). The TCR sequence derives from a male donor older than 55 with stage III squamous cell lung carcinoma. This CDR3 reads CASSTGQIKSTEAFF. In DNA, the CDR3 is TGCGCCAGCAGTACGGGACAAATCAAATCCACTGAAGCTTTCTTT.